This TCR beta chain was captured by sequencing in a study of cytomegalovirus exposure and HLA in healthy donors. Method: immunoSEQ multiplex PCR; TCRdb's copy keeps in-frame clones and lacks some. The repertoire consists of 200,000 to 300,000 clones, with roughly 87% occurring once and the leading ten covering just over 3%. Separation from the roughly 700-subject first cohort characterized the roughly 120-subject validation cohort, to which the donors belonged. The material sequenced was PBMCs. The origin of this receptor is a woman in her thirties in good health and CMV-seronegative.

The CDR3 nucleotides are TGTGCCAGCAGCTCTGGACAGGTCGATACGCAGTATTTT. Protein: CASSSGQVDTQYF. This sequence joins TRBV28 and TRBJ2-3; 7 bases fit TRBD1. Per germline, CDR1 MDHEN and CDR2 SYDVKM. Unmatched junction bases numbered 6, after V lost 6 bases and J lost 6 bases. The CDR3 totals 13 residues.